The present TCR beta chain was sequenced within a study of cytomegalovirus exposure and HLA in healthy donors. Notes on this clone: What it binds is not known.

Both 60 Vbeta primers and 13 Jbeta primers went into the PCR. The protocol was immunoSEQ multiplex PCR, while the TCRdb copy is restricted to in-frame clones and leaves out a portion. Of 90,000 to 120,000 clones listed, about three quarters are singletons. Findings of the study overall: A later analysis reportedly identified an Asian-associated ancestry cluster as carrying fewer N-insertions than the roughly 600-donor mean. Later work found most CMV-associated TCR beta chains apparently HLA-restricted. Because they were indistinguishable, some V segments, including TRBV6-2 and TRBV6-3, were excluded.

This CDR3 is built from 15 residues. Germline V gives CDR1 SGHRS, CDR2 YFSETQ. V shed 0 bases and J shed 8 bases, with 15 bases lying between them. Sequencing was carried out using PBMCs. This clonotype was sampled from a female donor in good health and CMV-seropositive. The J gene is TRBJ1-5, the V gene TRBV5-1; D gene uncertain. CDR3 bases: TGCGCCAGCAGCTTGGCTTTTGGACTCGGGGAGCCCCAGCATTTT. Protein sequence: CASSLAFGLGEPQHF. Full variable domain (missing parts from reference TRBV5-1 and TRBJ1-5): KAGVTQTPRYLIKTRGQQVTLSCSPISGHRSVSWYQQTPGQGLQFLFEYFSETQRNKGNFPGRFSGRQFSNSRSEMNVSTLELGDSALYLCASSLAFGLGEPQHFGDGTRLSIL.